This TCR beta chain was captured by sequencing in a study of T cells in Graves' hyperthyroidism and ophthalmopathy. When ophthalmopathy did not progress within 18 months, Graves' hyperthyroidism was considered stable. It was uncontrolled infection, other autoimmune disease, pregnancy or lactation that excluded patients. Germline CDR1 is SGHTA and CDR2 is FQGNSA. This CDR3 is built from 13 residues. Trimming cost V 4 bases and J 5 bases, with 8 bases left between them. Amplification targeted TCR beta CDR3 regions from RNA transcripts. A set of HTBI primers served as the primers for a first-round RT-PCR of the TCR CDR3. TCRdb ran MiXCR on the multiplex PCR reads and lists one entry per CDR3 protein. The repertoire includes about 720,000 distinct CDR3 sequences, 16% of them detected once, and approximately 8.4% sits in the top ten. At least ten counts were recorded for this clonotype.

The sequenced material came from blood. The chain uses TRBV7-2 and TRBJ2-2, with D maybe TRBD1 (5 bases). The sequence came from a man aged 18-30 years with Graves' hyperthyroidism. CDR3 sequence: CASSSGLTGELFF. CDR3 nucleotides: TGTGCCAGCAGCTCAGGGCTAACCGGGGAGCTGTTTTTT.